This T cell receptor (beta chain) was sequenced for a study of blood T cells in healthy people across ages. Study-wide points: Higher naive T cell percentage went strongly together with higher TCR beta diversity.

With a J-beta primer mix and a sample-barcoded 5' primer, a second PCR ran 7 to 11 cycles. Each CDR3 protein is one row after TCRdb ran MiXCR on the 5' RACE reads. The data show more than 650,000 distinct CDR3 sequences, approximately 21% seen once. All donors came from Russia, were Caucasian and healthy, and spanned ages roughly 6 to 100. Total RNA, at least 5 micrograms per sample, came from PBMCs. Remarks on this clonotype: As yet, its antigen is unknown. One end of the junction fails to match germline, which may point to a read error.

The sample was blood. This TCR was sampled from a man between 65 and 79 years old in good health.

CDR3 protein: CASRPLMVANTGELFF. In DNA form, the CDR3 reads TGCGCCAGCCGACCCCTCATGGTCGCGAACACCGGGGAGCTGTTTTTT. The rearrangement uses TRBV28 and TRBJ2-2; no definite D call. Germline V lookup: CDR1 MDHEN, CDR2 SYDVKM. This CDR3 is built from 16 residues. The whole variable domain, remainder taken from reference TRBV28 and TRBJ2-2, is DVKVTQSSRYLVKRTGEKVFLECVQDMDHENMFWYRQDPGLGLRLIYFSYDVKMKEKGDIPEGYSVSREKKERFSLILESASTNQTSMYLCASRPLMVANTGELFFGEGSRLTVL.